This entry lists 5 T cell receptor beta chains sequenced from one sample in a study of T cell repertoires in cytomegalovirus infection. Their recognized antigens are unknown. Each CDR3 protein gets one entry after TCRdb re-called the reads with MiXCR. This sample has about a million distinct CDR3 sequences, with 30% to 40% found just once. Source: cultured CD8+ T cells from PBMCs, taken from culture after CMV antigen stimulation. Receptor source: a human donor in good health (CMV status not recorded). Some clones in this sample may be carry-over from other donors' samples.

In its sample, this clonotype was seen a few times. The rearrangement joins TRBV10-2 to TRBJ2-1, with TRBD2 matching 13 bases. The V segment lost 7 bases and the J segment 4 bases; nucleotides outside the gene matches: 13. CDR3 length equals 18 residues. Germline loops: CDR1 WSHSY, CDR2 SAAADI. CDR3 nucleotide sequence: TGCGCCAGCACCTTCCCCACTAGCGGGGGGGCCTCTTACAATGAGCAGTTCTTC. This sequence encodes CASTFPTSGGASYNEQFF.

This clonotype was seen at least ten times. CDR3 sequence: CASRQGAHEQFF. The CDR3 bases are TGTGCCAGCAGACAGGGGGCCCATGAGCAGTTCTTC. This chain links TRBV12-3 or TRBV12-4 with TRBJ2-1; 9 positions match TRBD1. The CDR3 has 12 residues. V was clipped by 6 bases and J by 8 bases; unmatched bases: 2.

The chain is built from TRBV7-9 and TRBJ2-2; 7 bases are shared with TRBD1. Germline V CDR1 and CDR2: SEHNR, FQNEAQ (reference sequence). V lost 0 bases, J lost 2 bases, and 6 bases stayed unmatched. CDR3 length: 17 amino acids. In DNA form, the CDR3 reads TGTGCCAGCAGCTTAGCTTCAGGGACAGCCAACACCGGGGAGCTGTTTTTT. It codes for CASSLASGTANTGELFF.

The chain links TRBV7-6 to TRBJ1-1; D gene uncertain. Germline V gene lookup returns CDR1 SGHVS and CDR2 FNYEAQ. The CDR3 has 15 amino acids. V was trimmed by 0 bases and J by 5 bases, leaving 13 bases between them. The CDR3 nucleotides read TGTGCCAGCAGCTTAGCCCCTCAGCGAGGGACTGAAGCTTTCTTT. Its translation is CASSLAPQRGTEAFF.

The chain links TRBV4-1 to TRBJ1-5; TRBD1 aligns across 8 bases. The CDR3 is 15 residues long. The V gene's germline CDR1 is MGHRA and CDR2 YSYEKL. V shed 2 bases and J 5 bases; nucleotides not matched to a gene: 5. In DNA, the CDR3 is TGCGCCAGCAGCCAACATAACAGGGGGGATCAGCCCCAGCATTTT. Translating gives CASSQHNRGDQPQHF.